This T cell receptor (beta chain) was found in a study of T cells in Graves' hyperthyroidism and ophthalmopathy. Amplification of TCR beta CDR3 regions was performed using RNA transcripts as template. The HTBI primer set served for first-round RT-PCR of the TCR CDR3. TCRdb fed the multiplex PCR reads into MiXCR, producing one record per CDR3 protein. The sample lists about 560,000 distinct CDR3 sequences; around 17% were seen once. The TCR comes from a woman aged 18-30 years with Graves' hyperthyroidism. The sequenced sample was blood.

As DNA, the CDR3 is TGCGCCAGCAGCTTGAGAAGGCCCGAGGAGCTGTTTTTT. Translating it yields CASSLRRPEELFF. The V and J genes are TRBV5-1 and TRBJ2-2; D is unclear. Germline V gives CDR1 SGHRS, CDR2 YFSETQ. The CDR3 has 13 residues. Trimming removed 1 base from V and 10 bases from J, with 11 bases in between.